These 31 T cell receptor beta chains share one sample of origin, sequenced in a study of blood T cells in healthy people across ages. A second about 6 to 12 cycle PCR used barcoded and J-beta primers. TCRdb re-called the 5' RACE reads with MiXCR, one entry per CDR3 protein. The data contain roughly 1 million distinct CDR3 sequences, 25% of them singletons. This sample also belongs to another study, concerning T cells of mothers and their children.

Input material: blood. The receptor source for this set is a girl aged 2 to 9 in good health.

V and J are TRBV7-2 and TRBJ2-5; the D gene is possibly TRBD2 (6 bases). The end of the DNA fits TRBJ2-7 better, so the J call may be wrong. The germline CDR1 and CDR2 sequences are SGHTA and FQGNSA. The CDR3 sequence is 19 residues long. CDR3 bases: TGTGCCAGCAGCTTAGTTATGTTGCGGGGCCCGTTGGGCCTCTACGAGCAGTACTTC. Protein sequence: CASSLVMLRGPLGLYEQYF.

This clonotype showed up many times. The chain has TRBV3-1 and TRBJ2-7; unclear D gene. Germline V gene data show CDR1 as LGHDT and CDR2 as YNNKEL (reference sequence). V was trimmed by 1 base and J by 3 bases, leaving 4 bases between them. The CDR3 contains 12 residues. CDR3 sequence reads: CASSQVGYEQYF. CDR3 sequence (DNA): TGTGCCAGCAGCCAAGTCGGCTACGAGCAGTACTTC.

J is TRBJ2-2 and V is TRBV5-1; D unclear. V was trimmed by 1 base and J by 0 bases, leaving 7 bases between them. Germline V gives CDR1 SGHRS, CDR2 YFSETQ. This CDR3 has 15 amino acids. This CDR3 is CASSLPSANTGELFF. DNA of the CDR3: TGCGCCAGCAGCTTGCCCAGTGCGAACACCGGGGAGCTGTTTTTT.

The rearrangement uses TRBV12-3 or TRBV12-4 and TRBJ2-6, with D possibly matching TRBD2 (5 bases). This CDR3 has 14 amino acids. Trimming removed 9 bases at V and 2 bases at J, with 11 bases between. DNA of the CDR3: TGTGCCAGGCCGGAGGCAGCTGGGGCCAACGTCCTGACTTTC. Protein product: CARPEAAGANVLTF.

This clonotype was seen only a few times. V is TRBV5-6 and J is TRBJ1-1; D is possibly TRBD1 (5 bases). Deletions cut 7 bases from V and 1 base from J, with 11 bases between. The germline CDR1 and CDR2 sequences are SGHDT and YYEEEE. The CDR3 has 13 amino acids. The CDR3 sequence: CASGANRNTEAFF. CDR3 DNA: TGTGCCAGCGGGGCCAACCGGAACACTGAAGCTTTCTTT.

This clonotype has a handful of counts. The rearrangement joins TRBV20-1 to TRBJ2-5; D call uncertain. This CDR3 is built from 16 residues. Deletions cut 1 base from V and 5 bases from J, with 20 bases between. In germline, CDR1 is DFQATT, CDR2 SNEGSKA (reference sequence). The CDR3 loop is CSARVLVANAGETQYF. DNA of the CDR3: TGCAGTGCTAGAGTGCTAGTGGCGAACGCTGGGGAGACCCAGTACTTC.

This clonotype was detected only a few times. J is TRBJ1-1 and V is TRBV7-9; no clear D. In germline, CDR1 is SEHNR, CDR2 FQNEAQ (reference sequence). The length of the CDR3 is 14 residues. Deletions cut 1 base from V and 8 bases from J, with 14 bases between. CDR3 bases: TGTGCCAGCAGCTTAGACCTCGACCGTTACGAAGCTTTCTTT. Its protein is CASSLDLDRYEAFF.

The chain joins TRBV29-1 to TRBJ2-1; D remains unclear. V gave up 4 bases and J gave up 6 bases, with 7 bases separating them. The CDR3 totals 11 residues. In germline, CDR1 is SQVTM, CDR2 ANQGSEA. The CDR3 bases are TGCAGCGTTGGTGCAGGCAATGAGCAGTTCTTC. Protein: CSVGAGNEQFF.

The J gene is TRBJ2-1, the V gene TRBV11-3; D unclear. Germline CDR1 and CDR2: SGHNT and YENEEA. V gave up 5 bases and J gave up 6 bases, with 14 bases separating them. The CDR3 loop spans 14 amino acids. The CDR3 here is CASSPRDSLNEQFF. The CDR3 DNA reads TGTGCCAGCAGCCCTCGAGATAGTCTCAATGAGCAGTTCTTC. Together with reference TRBV11-3 and TRBJ2-1, the CDR3 gives the full variable domain: EAGVVQSPRYKIIEKKQPVAFWCNPISGHNTLYWYLQNLGQGPELLIRYENEEAVDDSQLPKDRFSAERLKGVDSTLKIQPAELGDSAVYLCASSPRDSLNEQFFGPGTRLTVL.

In its sample, this clonotype was seen a few times. The V call is TRBV29-1, the J call TRBJ2-4, with TRBD2 as a possible D gene (6 bases). Per germline, CDR1 SQVTM and CDR2 ANQGSEA. V was clipped by 0 bases and J by 9 bases, with 18 bases between them. The CDR3 has 15 residues. CDR3 nucleotide sequence: TGCAGCGTTGAAGATCACGTAGCGGCTCGCGGCATTCAGTACTTC. It codes for CSVEDHVAARGIQYF. The full variable domain, in which reference TRBV29-1 and TRBJ2-4 provide the parts outside the CDR3, is SAVISQKPSRDICQRGTSLTIQCQVDSQVTMMFWYRQQPGQSLTLIATANQGSEATYESGFVIDKFPISRPNLTFSTLTVSNMSPEDSSIYLCSVEDHVAARGIQYFGAGTRLSVL.

V is TRBV7-2 and J is TRBJ1-1; 9 positions match TRBD1. CDR1 is SGHTA, CDR2 FQGNSA, per germline. Trimming took 5 bases from V and 5 from J; bases not matched to a gene: 9. This CDR3 is 15 amino acids long. The CDR3 nucleotides read TGTGCCAGCAGCGTGCGGGACAGGGTCTGGACTGAAGCTTTCTTT. This translates into CASSVRDRVWTEAFF.

This clonotype turned up a few times. The chain combines TRBV9 with TRBJ1-1; D uncertain. The CDR3 totals 17 residues. The V end was cut by 0 bases, the J end by 1 base, with 16 bases between. CDR1 and CDR2 from the germline V gene are SGDLS and YYNGEE. Here the CDR3 DNA reads TGTGCCAGCAGCGTAGTGAATGGTGGAGGCGGGAACACTGAAGCTTTCTTT. Translated: CASSVVNGGGGNTEAFF.

This sequence joins TRBV6-5 and TRBJ1-4; no clear D. Per the germline V gene, CDR1 is MNHEY and CDR2 is SVGAGI. Trimming cost V 6 bases and J 4 bases, with 15 bases left between them. The CDR3 length is 15 residues. This CDR3 reads CASRKDGARNEKLFF. The CDR3 DNA sequence: TGTGCCAGCAGGAAAGACGGAGCCCGTAATGAAAAACTGTTTTTT.

The chain couples TRBV11-3 to TRBJ1-4, with D possibly matching TRBD1 (6 bases). Germline V gene data show CDR1 as SGHNT and CDR2 as YENEEA. Trimming pared 0 bases from V and 8 bases from J, leaving 13 bases between. This CDR3 contains 15 residues. CDR3 sequence reads: CASSLDWQGSEKLFF. The CDR3 nucleotides are TGTGCCAGCAGCTTAGATTGGCAGGGGAGCGAAAAACTGTTTTTT.

The chain employs TRBV7-2 and TRBJ1-4, with a weak D call TRBD1 (5 bases). The CDR3 runs 14 residues. Trimming stripped 5 bases from V and 5 bases from J, with 12 bases between. From germline, CDR1 is SGHTA and CDR2 FQGNSA. For the CDR3, the DNA is TGTGCCAGCAGCCGAGGGGCCACCAATGAAAAACTGTTTTTT. It codes for CASSRGATNEKLFF. Supplemented by reference TRBV7-2 and TRBJ1-4, the full variable domain reads GAGVSQSPSNKVTEKGKDVELRCDPISGHTALYWYRQSLGQGLEFLIYFQGNSAPDKSGLPSDRFSAERTGGSVSTLTIQRTQQEDSAVYLCASSRGATNEKLFFGSGTQLSVL.

The chain employs TRBV20-1 and TRBJ2-5; TRBD2 agrees at 12 bases. V shed 4 bases, J shed 5 bases, and the junction held 11 bases outside the gene matches. The CDR3 spans 16 residues. Per the germline V gene, CDR1 is DFQATT and CDR2 is SNEGSKA (reference sequence). For the CDR3, the DNA is TGCAGTGCTACCAGACTAGCGGGAGAGGTTGGGGAGACCCAGTACTTC. Translation gives CSATRLAGEVGETQYF.

The chain is built from TRBV28 and TRBJ2-5; no firm D call. The V and J ends lost 2 bases and 5 bases respectively, with 12 bases between them. The germline gives CDR1 MDHEN, CDR2 SYDVKM. The CDR3 is made up of 14 amino acids. CDR3 DNA sequence: TGTGCCAGCAGTTTAGGGCAGCTAGGCGAGACCCAGTACTTC. This codes for CASSLGQLGETQYF.

V is TRBV29-1 and J is TRBJ2-3, with 7 bases matching TRBD1. The trim removed 6 bases at V and 1 base at J, leaving 4 bases unmatched. The CDR3 consists of 13 residues. From germline, CDR1 is SQVTM and CDR2 ANQGSEA. The CDR3 loop reads CSVRDSGTDTQYF. The CDR3 bases are TGCAGCGTCCGGGACAGTGGCACAGATACGCAGTATTTT.

The V call is TRBV7-9, the J call TRBJ2-4; D gene unclear. Looked up from germline, CDR1 is SEHNR and CDR2 is FQNEAQ (reference sequence). Trimming cost V 0 bases and J 0 bases, with 9 bases left between them. The CDR3 contains 16 residues. The CDR3 nucleotides are TGTGCCAGCAGCTTAGCGACCAGCCTAGCCAAAAACATTCAGTACTTC. This gives the protein CASSLATSLAKNIQYF.

The chain's CDR3 is CASTPLRAGNQPQHF. CDR3 nucleotide sequence: TGTGCCAGTACCCCTCTCCGGGCAGGGAACCAGCCCCAGCATTTT. The chain links TRBV19 to TRBJ1-5; tentative D call: TRBD1 (5 bases). The CDR3 spans 15 residues. V dropped 7 bases and J dropped 7 bases, with 20 bases sitting between them. Germline V CDR1 and CDR2: LNHDA, SQIVND (reference sequence). Looking up the rest from reference TRBV19 and TRBJ1-5 gives the full variable domain: DGGITQSPKYLFRKEGQNVTLSCEQNLNHDAMYWYRQDPGQGLRLIYYSQIVNDFQKGDIAEGYSVSREKKESFPLTVTSAQKNPTAFYLCASTPLRAGNQPQHFGDGTRLSIL.

The J gene is TRBJ2-5, the V gene TRBV7-2, with 7 bases matching TRBD2. V gave up 3 bases and J gave up 5 bases; unmatched junction bases: 15. The CDR3 has 17 amino acids. In germline, CDR1 is SGHTA, CDR2 FQGNSA. CDR3 in DNA: TGTGCCAGCAGCTTGGTATTGGGGGGGTGGATTTTCGAGACCCAGTACTTC. Translated: CASSLVLGGWIFETQYF.

The V and J genes are TRBV9 and TRBJ2-1; 7 bases line up with TRBD2. V lost 0 bases and J lost 6; bases outside the gene matches: 6. The CDR3 is 15 residues long. CDR1 is SGDLS, CDR2 YYNGEE, per germline. Written as DNA, the CDR3 is TGTGCCAGCAGCGTAGTCGGGGCTAGCGGCAATGAGCAGTTCTTC. This sequence encodes CASSVVGASGNEQFF.

The chain carries TRBV9 and TRBJ2-7; perhaps TRBD1 as D (5 bases). Germline CDR1 reads SGDLS; CDR2 reads YYNGEE. The CDR3 is 14 residues long. V shed 0 bases and J shed 7 bases, with 14 bases lying between them. CDR3 protein: CASSVGQGFREQYF. CDR3 nucleotides: TGTGCCAGCAGCGTAGGTCAGGGATTCAGGGAGCAGTACTTC.

This chain joins TRBV9 and TRBJ2-5, with 11 bases identical to TRBD2. Matching the DNA end better, TRBJ2-1 makes the J call doubtful. The CDR3 has 15 residues. The V gene's germline CDR1 is SGDLS and CDR2 YYNGEE. CDR3 bases: TGTGCCAGCAGCGTAGGGGGTAGCGGGAGGGCCAATCAGTTCTTC. This sequence encodes CASSVGGSGRANQFF.

The chain uses TRBV9 and TRBJ1-1; D is ambiguous. V lost 5 bases and J 5 bases, leaving 19 bases between the germline ends. CDR3 length: 15 residues. Germline assignment: CDR1 SGDLS and CDR2 YYNGEE. DNA for the CDR3: TGTGCCAGCAGACGCGGCTGGGGAATTGAGACTGAAGCTTTCTTT. Its protein is CASRRGWGIETEAFF.

The V call is TRBV20-1, the J call TRBJ2-7; TRBD2 matches at 9 bases. This CDR3 region has 13 residues. Losses at the gene ends were 5 bases for V and 1 base for J; bases not matched to a gene: 3. Germline V lookup: CDR1 DFQATT, CDR2 SNEGSKA (reference sequence). In nucleotides, the CDR3 is TGCAGTGCTCGGACTAGCGCATCCTACGAGCAGTACTTC. It translates to CSARTSASYEQYF.

This clonotype showed up just a few times. The junction differs from germline at one of its ends, possibly a read error. The chain links TRBV12-3 or TRBV12-4 to TRBJ1-5; 7 bases are shared with TRBD1. This CDR3 is 13 amino acids long. CDR3 loop: CASSWDSDQPQHF. The CDR3 region has the DNA TGTGCTAGCAGTTGGGACAGTGATCAGCCCCAGCATTTT.

A note on this clonotype: The CDR3 does not close with the conserved phenylalanine or tryptophan, likely indicating a read error. This rearrangement joins TRBV4-3 to TRBJ2-3, with 12 nucleotides matching TRBD2. The germline V gene has CDR1 LGHNA and CDR2 YSLEER. The V segment lost 0 bases and the J segment 4 bases; nucleotides outside the gene matches: 11. The CDR3 covers 19 residues. CDR3 in DNA: TGCGCCAGCAGCCAAGAGTTGAGGGCTAGCGGGGGGGCCCCAGATACGCAGTATCTT. As protein: CASSQELRASGGAPDTQYL.

The CDR3 region has the DNA TGTGCCAGCAGCTTAGCGCGTACTACATTCTCCTACAATGAGCAGTTCTTC. Translated, it gives CASSLARTTFSYNEQFF. This rearrangement joins TRBV7-8 to TRBJ2-1; D is unresolved. This CDR3 comprises 17 residues. V lost 0 bases to trimming and J lost 0 bases, with 12 bases between them. Per the germline V gene, CDR1 is SGHVS and CDR2 is FQNEAQ.

This clonotype was seen ten or more times. V usage is TRBV20-1 and J usage is TRBJ2-1, with a weak D call TRBD1 (6 bases). Per germline, CDR1 DFQATT and CDR2 SNEGSKA (reference sequence). The CDR3 spans 15 residues. V lost 1 base to trimming and J lost 7 bases, with 17 bases between them. CDR3 in amino acids: CSARGVEAGENEQFF. The CDR3 DNA sequence: TGCAGTGCTAGAGGGGTTGAGGCAGGGGAAAATGAGCAGTTCTTC.

This clonotype has ten or more counts. V and J are TRBV12-3 or TRBV12-4 and TRBJ1-2; TRBD1 agrees at 7 bases. Unmatched junction bases numbered 4, after V lost 6 bases and J lost 6 bases. The CDR3 consists of 12 residues. The CDR3 region has the DNA TGTGCCAGCAGCTTGGACAGGAATGGCTACACCTTC. Translation: CASSLDRNGYTF.